One sample yielded the 9 T cell receptor beta chains listed below, sequenced in a study of shared clonotypes between healthy human individuals (TCRdb year 2020). CD8 naive samples were CD45RO-negative cells positively selected for CCR7, giving a CD45RA+CCR7+ population that excluded TemRA cells. The library was generated by the immunoSEQ multiplex PCR assay. The clones in this table, taken by TCRdb from immuneACCESS, are in-frame only. Not every clone is retained; where verified, under half of the shortfall comes from an unresolved V gene, and the cause of the rest is unknown. The sample table shows hundreds of thousands of clones, and around 96% are seen once. The ten largest clones capture less than 0.25% of the sample. Sequencing was done on a sample of naive CD8+ T cells sorted from blood. Explained via the paper, the cell subset or site label denotes: CD45RA+CCR7+. These receptors came from a man aged 25 to 45 in good health.

As to this clone: The same CDR3 also results from other DNA sequences found in this sample. This rearrangement joins TRBV7-9 to TRBJ2-1; 10 nucleotides line up with TRBD1. V dropped 4 bases and J dropped 6; count of bases not matched to a gene: 6. CDR1 is SEHNR and CDR2 is FQNEAQ in the germline V gene (reference sequence). The CDR3 contains 15 residues. The DNA of the CDR3 is TGTGCCAGCAGCTCCCCGGGACAGGGGCTCAATGAGCAGTTCTTC. The encoded protein is CASSSPGQGLNEQFF. Full variable domain (missing parts from reference TRBV7-9 and TRBJ2-1): DTGVSQNPRHKITKRGQNVTFRCDPISEHNRLYWYRQTLGQGPEFLTYFQNEAQLEKSRLLSDRFSAERPKGSFSTLEIQRTEQGDSAMYLCASSSPGQGLNEQFFGPGTRLTVL.

V usage is TRBV27 and J usage is TRBJ1-4; no clear D gene. Germline CDR1 reads MNHEY; CDR2 reads SMNVEV (reference sequence). Trimming removed 5 bases from V and 7 bases from J, with 23 bases in between. The CDR3 runs 17 residues. CDR3 sequence: CASSLTHRELTLEKLFF. The CDR3 coding sequence is TGTGCCAGCAGTCTCACCCACCGGGAGCTGACACTTGAAAAACTGTTTTTT.

Here the CDR3 reads CASSLGELYEQYF. In DNA form, the CDR3 reads TGCGCCAGCAGCCTTGGAGAGCTTTACGAGCAGTACTTC. The chain links TRBV5-1 to TRBJ2-7; D is uncertain. The germline gives CDR1 SGHRS, CDR2 YFSETQ. The ends were cut back, 4 bases at V and 4 bases at J, with 12 bases in the middle. There are 13 residues in the CDR3.

This clone was observed once. The chain carries TRBV27 and TRBJ1-2; TRBD1 matches at 8 bases. Germline CDR1 reads MNHEY; CDR2 reads SMNVEV (reference sequence). This CDR3 comprises 16 residues. After removal of 6 bases from V and 4 bases from J, the junction contained 13 bases not matched to a gene. Here the CDR3 DNA reads TGTGCCAGCAGCCAGAAGGGGGACAGGTTGGGCTATGGCTACACCTTC. It encodes CASSQKGDRLGYGYTF.

This clone was recorded once. This chain connects TRBV7-9 to TRBJ2-1; 10 positions match TRBD1. Germline V CDR1 and CDR2: SEHNR, FQNEAQ (reference sequence). CDR3 length: 16 residues. The ends lost 5 bases at V and 2 bases at J; junction bases unmatched: 6. The CDR3 is CASSGGQGVAYNEQFF. CDR3 DNA sequence: TGTGCCAGCAGCGGCGGACAGGGGGTGGCCTACAATGAGCAGTTCTTC.

This chain uses TRBV7-2 with TRBJ2-5; D tentatively fits TRBD1 or TRBD2 (6 bases each). V lost 2 bases, J lost 4 bases, and 17 bases lay in between. The CDR3 spans 16 residues. CDR1 and CDR2 (germline): SGHTA, FQGNSA. The DNA for the CDR3 is TGTGCCAGCAGCTTAAGGTCGGGGGCGGTCAGAGAGACCCAGTACTTC. It codes for CASSLRSGAVRETQYF.

The chain has TRBV13 and TRBJ1-2, with 8 bases matching TRBD1. Looked up from germline, CDR1 is PRHDT and CDR2 is FYEKMQ (reference sequence). This CDR3 region has 14 residues. Trimming took 8 bases from V and 4 from J; bases not matched to a gene: 9. CDR3 loop: CASLIGQGGYGYTF. The CDR3 bases are TGTGCCAGCTTAATTGGACAGGGAGGCTATGGCTACACCTTC.

V is TRBV10-1 and J is TRBJ2-1, with TRBD2 matching 14 bases. J was trimmed by 7 bases and V by 5 bases; bases with no gene match: 7. The CDR3 is 16 amino acids. CDR1 is WNHNN and CDR2 is SYGVQD in the germline V gene (reference sequence). The CDR3 loop reads CASSRHRTSGRNEQFF. DNA of the CDR3: TGCGCCAGCAGTCGGCATCGGACTAGCGGGAGGAATGAGCAGTTCTTC.

This sequence joins TRBV11-2 and TRBJ2-1; TRBD1 aligns across 9 bases. The CDR3 extends over 18 amino acids. Germline CDR1 SGHAT, CDR2 FQNNGV. With 7 bases clipped from V and 1 base from J, the junction kept 14 bases outside the gene matches. CDR3 residues: CASTPRWETGGSYNEQFF. Written as DNA, the CDR3 is TGTGCCAGCACCCCGAGGTGGGAGACAGGGGGATCCTACAATGAGCAGTTCTTC. The variable domain in full, with the rest retrieved from reference TRBV11-2 and TRBJ2-1, is EAGVAQSPRYKIIEKRQSVAFWCNPISGHATLYWYQQILGQGPKLLIQFQNNGVVDDSQLPKDRFSAERLKGVDSTLKIQPAKLEDSAVYLCASTPRWETGGSYNEQFFGPGTRLTVL.